The T cell receptor beta chain described here comes from a study of Graves' ophthalmopathy and Graves' hyperthyroidism. Study background: Ahead of any treatment, peripheral blood was obtained at the initial diagnosis.

Amplified TCR beta CDR3 regions were obtained using RNA transcripts as template. HTBI primers were employed in first-round RT-PCR, then a second-round multiplex PCR followed. MiXCR was run by TCRdb on the multiplex PCR reads, yielding one entry per CDR3 protein. The table includes hundreds of thousands of distinct CDR3 sequences, 40% detected once. From germline, CDR1 is SEHNR and CDR2 FQNEAQ (reference sequence). J gave up 3 bases and V 5 bases, and 12 bases lay outside the gene matches. The CDR3 runs to 17 residues. This clonotype was seen a handful of times. Disease in donors with ophthalmopathy had moderate-to-severe activity, CAS ≥3, NOSPECS ≥4 and under 3 months' duration.

This TCR derives from an adult man with Graves' ophthalmopathy. The rearrangement joins TRBV7-9 to TRBJ1-4, with 7 bases identical to TRBD1. The sequenced sample was peripheral blood. The chain's CDR3 is CASSRRARGFANEKLFF. In nucleotides, the CDR3 is TGTGCCAGCAGCCGAAGGGCCAGGGGGTTTGCTAATGAAAAACTGTTTTTT.